Each of the 16 T cell receptor beta chains below was sequenced from the same sample in a study of OX40 agonist ivuxolimab in advanced cancers. TCRdb's table, derived via immunoSEQ multiplex PCR, lists solely in-frame clones and lacks some. The sample holds 13,000 to 15,000 clones; around 90% are singletons and the top ten take roughly a quarter. The specimen comprised CD4+ or CD8+ T cells sorted from blood, sampled in a trial of the OX40 agonist ivuxolimab. Every receptor here comes from an adult with an advanced solid tumor such as melanoma, head and neck, liver or kidney cancer.

The CDR3 DNA is TGTGCCAGCAGCTTGCAAGCAGAGGGGCTTTATGAAAAACTGTTTTTT. This sequence encodes CASSLQAEGLYEKLFF. This chain joins TRBV5-6 and TRBJ1-4, with D possibly being TRBD1 (5 bases). The CDR3 loop spans 16 amino acids. Germline V gene sequence: CDR1 SGHDT, CDR2 YYEEEE. V lost 1 base and J 6 bases, leaving 16 bases between the germline ends.

The rearrangement joins TRBV7-6 to TRBJ2-1; D uncertain. The length of the CDR3 is 15 residues. Germline CDR1 reads SGHVS; CDR2 reads FNYEAQ. Trimming took 4 bases from V and 8 from J, leaving 18 bases between them. The CDR3 protein is CASSSGPSRLHEQFF. The DNA for the CDR3 is TGTGCCAGCAGCTCCGGACCGTCAAGGTTACATGAGCAGTTCTTC.

About this clone: The DNA is omitted, as the CDR3 cannot be located on it reliably, and the CDR3 follows TCRdb's listing. The chain links TRBV28 to TRBJ1-4. The CDR3 adds up to 16 amino acids, both ends counted. Germline CDR1 is MDHEN and CDR2 is SYDVKM. The CDR3 loop is CASSSSEGIINEKLFF.

This rearrangement joins TRBV5-5 to TRBJ1-2; TRBD1 is a possible D gene (5 bases). This CDR3 spans 14 amino acids. Germline values: CDR1 SGHKS, CDR2 YYEKEE (reference sequence). Trimming took 3 bases from V and 3 from J, leaving 12 bases between them. CDR3 residues: CASSSWGLDYGYTF. The CDR3 nucleotides read TGTGCCAGCAGCTCGTGGGGGTTGGACTATGGCTACACCTTC.

This clone showed up just once. The gene calls are TRBV7-8 and TRBJ2-2; 9 bases fit TRBD1. Trimming at V came to 5 bases and at J to 7 bases, leaving 20 bases not matched to a gene. The germline CDR1 and CDR2 sequences are SGHVS and FQNEAQ. The CDR3 runs 19 residues. The CDR3 DNA is TGTGCCAGCAGCCCGACCGGGACAGGGACGTCCTCTCTGGACGGGGAGCTGTTTTTT. Translation gives CASSPTGTGTSSLDGELFF.

V gene TRBV28 combines with J gene TRBJ2-2; D is ambiguous. The V and J ends lost 6 bases and 6 bases respectively, with 8 bases between them. In germline, CDR1 is MDHEN, CDR2 SYDVKM. The CDR3 extends over 12 amino acids. CDR3 nucleotide sequence: TGTGCCAGCAGCCACCCCCCCGGGGAGCTGTTTTTT. It is translated as CASSHPPGELFF. The variable domain in full, with the rest retrieved from reference TRBV28 and TRBJ2-2, is DVKVTQSSRYLVKRTGEKVFLECVQDMDHENMFWYRQDPGLGLRLIYFSYDVKMKEKGDIPEGYSVSREKKERFSLILESASTNQTSMYLCASSHPPGELFFGEGSRLTVL.

A single count supports this clone. This rearrangement joins TRBV11-2 to TRBJ2-7; either TRBD1 or TRBD2 may supply D (6 bases each). The CDR3 has 14 residues. Germline lookup yields CDR1 SGHAT and CDR2 FQNNGV. Trimming cost V 3 bases and J 4 bases, with 13 bases left between them. The DNA for the CDR3 is TGTGCCAGCAGCTTTATCGGGGGCGCATACGAGCAGTACTTC. Protein sequence: CASSFIGGAYEQYF.

Only one count was recorded for this clone. The chain is built from TRBV7-6 and TRBJ1-1, with D possibly TRBD1 on 6 matching bases. The germline V and J ends were trimmed by 4 bases and 3 bases, with 18 bases remaining between them. The CDR3 loop spans 16 amino acids. From germline, CDR1 is SGHVS and CDR2 FNYEAQ. The CDR3 is CASSYDRRGLDTEAFF. The CDR3 DNA reads TGTGCCAGCAGCTACGACAGGAGGGGTTTGGACACTGAAGCTTTCTTT.

This rearrangement joins TRBV7-8 to TRBJ1-5, with D perhaps matching TRBD1 (6 bases). V shed 5 bases and J shed 7 bases, with 21 bases lying between them. Germline V gene sequence: CDR1 SGHVS, CDR2 FQNEAQ. The CDR3 runs to 16 residues. The CDR3 sequence is CASSPDGRGVGQPQHF. The CDR3 bases are TGTGCCAGCAGCCCAGACGGAAGGGGGGTCGGGCAGCCCCAGCATTTT.

The CDR3 DNA is TGTGCCAGCAGCTTAGGGTCCGACAGCGCGGAGACCCAGTACTTC. This codes for CASSLGSDSAETQYF. The rearrangement joins TRBV11-2 to TRBJ2-5, with D possibly matching TRBD1 (5 bases). V was trimmed by 1 base and J by 5 bases, leaving 14 bases between them. The CDR3 runs to 15 residues. Germline V lookup: CDR1 SGHAT, CDR2 FQNNGV.

The V call is TRBV27, the J call TRBJ1-4, with D unresolved. The CDR3 sequence is 17 residues long. Germline assignment: CDR1 MNHEY and CDR2 SMNVEV (reference sequence). V lost 5 bases to trimming and J lost 8 bases, with 24 bases between them. CDR3 DNA sequence: TGTGCCAGCAGTCTTACTAACCCGGGCCCCCGGAGGGAAAAACTGTTTTTT. Translated, it gives CASSLTNPGPRREKLFF.

The gene calls are TRBV27 and TRBJ2-5, with a weak D call TRBD2 (5 bases). V was clipped by 6 bases and J by 3 bases, with 17 bases between them. Per germline, CDR1 MNHEY and CDR2 SMNVEV (reference sequence). The CDR3 spans 15 residues. The CDR3 DNA follows: TGTGCCAGCAGACTATGGGCGGGTGGGGAAGAGACCCAGTACTTC. It yields the protein CASRLWAGGEETQYF.

The chain couples TRBV28 to TRBJ2-7, with D maybe TRBD2 (6 bases). Germline V gene lookup returns CDR1 MDHEN and CDR2 SYDVKM. Trimming shortened V by 7 bases and J by 0 bases, and 13 bases separated the two germline ends. The CDR3 contains 14 residues. The CDR3 sequence: CASTLAGTSYEQYF. CDR3 coding DNA: TGTGCCAGCACCTTGGCGGGAACCTCCTACGAGCAGTACTTC.

CDR3: CASSLVQGAYEQYF. Here the CDR3 DNA reads TGTGCCAGCAGCTTAGTACAGGGGGCCTACGAGCAGTACTTC. The chain is built from TRBV7-9 and TRBJ2-7, with 8 positions matching TRBD1. The V segment lost 1 base and the J segment 2 bases; nucleotides outside the gene matches: 1. There are 14 residues in the CDR3. Germline assignment: CDR1 SEHNR and CDR2 FQNEAQ (reference sequence).

This clone was seen a single time. The chain links TRBV6-5 to TRBJ2-3; D is ambiguous. The CDR3 contains 12 residues. Trimming stripped 4 bases from V and 4 bases from J, with 6 bases between. From germline, CDR1 is MNHEY and CDR2 SVGAGI. Written as DNA, the CDR3 is TGTGCCAGCAGTTTAAACTCAGATACGCAGTATTTT. This translates into CASSLNSDTQYF.

CDR3: CASRQDGYEQYF. The CDR3 nucleotides read TGTGCCAGCAGACAGGACGGCTACGAGCAGTACTTC. V gene TRBV2 combines with J gene TRBJ2-5, with D maybe TRBD1 (5 bases). Gene TRBJ2-7 matches the end of the DNA better, so the J call may be wrong. Per germline, CDR1 SNHLY and CDR2 FYNNEI. This CDR3 spans 12 amino acids.